A single TCR beta chain is shown here with its context. This clone was seen once. Its antigen is not yet known. No much larger clone exists at a distance of one base, and base qualities are not known. Read against the paper, the sample's time point label means: week 23, last vaccination. Each vaccine dose, consisting of 300 ug of a 20-mer mutant IDH1 peptide in Montanide, was administered subcutaneously with topical imiquimod. The donors had newly diagnosed IDH1-mutant astrocytomas of WHO grade 3 or 4 that showed loss of nuclear ATRX. The samples were drawn from NOA16, a multicentre, single-arm, open-label phase I trial in Germany that tested a mutant IDH1 peptide vaccine in humans for the first time. Genomic DNA for TCRB sequencing was extracted from EDTA blood using the DNeasy Blood and Tissue Kit. This sample is part of a study of a mutant IDH1 vaccine in newly diagnosed glioma (dated by TCRdb to about 2021). For the study in its entirety: Patients were given eight vaccinations, in weeks 1, 3, 5, 7, 11, 15, 19 and 23, which matched visits V03 through V10. Vaccination began 4-6 weeks after radiotherapy alone, or alongside temozolomide cycles in the chemotherapy-containing groups. Of the roughly 34 treated patients, about 62% were male and approximately 38% were female, and a mean age of roughly 40 years was recorded. Prior to enrollment, standard therapy consisting of radiotherapy alone, temozolomide alone, or radiochemotherapy with temozolomide had been administered to patients, with the combination being received by most patients. Peripheral blood was collected at six visits: V03 (baseline), V05, V07, V10, V12 and V13. For exploratory analyses, about 25 treated patients had longitudinal TCRB deep sequencing done wherever samples were available.

To prepare the library, the immunoSEQ multiplex PCR assay was applied. Following the manufacturer's protocol, the hsTCRB Kit was used to amplify rearranged TCR beta chain sequences. An Illumina MiSeq was used to sequence the TCRB libraries. The authors' pipeline ran thus. The kit vendor's proprietary platform handled demultiplexing, trimming and gene mapping. Here the immuneACCESS table is served through TCRdb, limited to in-frame sequences with V and J called. Missing clones are a known gap in these copies; in checked studies unresolved V genes cover under half, and the rest lacks a known reason. V and J calls and clone size are copied from that table; D and trimming were computed from the DNA. Here the sample has around 76,000 clones; about 85% occur a single time. The ten largest make up approximately 0.8% of the sample. V and J lose 1 base and 5 bases, and a span of 5 bases separates them. Spanning cysteine to phenylalanine, the CDR3 consists of 12 amino acids. The only DNA kept is the CDR3, 36 bases in frame from the first base. As encoded in the germline V gene, CDR1 is SNHLY while CDR2 is FYNNEI.

Points the paper makes about the study in general: PBMC samples for TCRB deep sequencing were selected based on availability. Vaccine-induced immune responses across multiple MHC alleles were detected in about 92% of patients. Changes in the top peripheral T cell clonotypes picked up by TCRB sequencing did not appear to be linked to pseudoprogression. It was noted by the authors that analyses of patient blood samples could not be reproduced owing to sample limitations.

This clonotype was sampled from a woman between 50 and 59 years old with glioma. The sample here was PBMCs, taken from a glioma patient whose treatment included an IDH1 peptide vaccine. The chain is assembled from TRBV2 and TRBJ1-2, with no D gene named confidently. This receptor carries the CDR3 CASSEEGYGYTF. The nucleotide sequence reads as follows: TGTGCCAGCAGTGAAGAGGGTTATGGCTACACCTTC.